Reported below is one T cell receptor (beta chain). Profiling relied on immunoSEQ multiplex PCR, and the TCRdb table lists in-frame clones only, not all of them. In the table there are about 130,000 clones, 80% to 90% of which are singletons. Recruitment covered roughly 24 US areas and drew participants whose ages spanned 18 to 89 years. Clinical histories supplied by participants themselves formed the basis of cohort assignment. This entry belongs to a study of blood T cell repertoires in COVID-19. On the study more broadly: Whether acute or convalescent, the COVID-19 samples came from the United States, Italy and Spain. Sources were T cells, B-cell-depleted T cells, or PBMCs; the material itself was cDNA or gDNA.

V was trimmed by 1 base and J by 0 bases, leaving 9 bases between them. The CDR3 is 15 amino acids. Germline assignment: CDR1 SGDLS and CDR2 YYNGEE. The rearrangement uses TRBV9 and TRBJ2-3; D call uncertain. The source material was PBMCs or T cells enriched from blood (not recorded which). The clonotype comes from a woman aged 50 to 60 who had recovered from COVID-19. The CDR3 DNA follows: TGTGCCAGCAGCGTAAGAACAGTTAGCACAGATACGCAGTATTTT. It translates to CASSVRTVSTDTQYF.